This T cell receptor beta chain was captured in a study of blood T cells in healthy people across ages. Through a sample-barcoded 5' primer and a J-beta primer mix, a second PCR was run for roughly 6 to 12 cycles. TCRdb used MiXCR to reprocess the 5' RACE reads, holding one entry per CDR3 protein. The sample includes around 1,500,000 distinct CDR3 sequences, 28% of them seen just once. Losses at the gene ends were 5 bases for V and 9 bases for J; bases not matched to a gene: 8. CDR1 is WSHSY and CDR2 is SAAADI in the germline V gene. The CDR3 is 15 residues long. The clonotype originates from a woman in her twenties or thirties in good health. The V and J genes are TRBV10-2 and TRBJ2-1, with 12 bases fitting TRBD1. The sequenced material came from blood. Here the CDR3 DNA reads TGCGCCAGCAGTCACCCGGGACAGGGGGCTGGTGAGCAGTTCTTC. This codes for CASSHPGQGAGEQFF.